This T cell receptor beta chain was obtained from a study of CD8 T cells in Susac syndrome. While CD8+ and CD4+ T cells were isolated negatively, TEMRA cells were enriched by FACS. General study results and limits: As acknowledged by the study, its TCR sequencing and HLA analysis included a relatively small number of individuals.

An input of about 0.5 to 1 ug of RNA was subjected to reverse transcription using random hexamers. Amplification of TCR beta CDR3 was carried out by immunoSEQ multiplex PCR, which covered 54 Vbeta and 13 Jbeta segments. TCRdb itself ran the immunoSEQ multiplex PCR reads through MiXCR, one entry per CDR3 protein. There are 45,000 to 55,000 distinct CDR3 sequences in the sample; 93% occur only once, and less than 0.65% lies in the top ten. About this clonotype: The antigen is undetermined.

Input material: CD8+ T cells from PBMCs. This TCR was sampled from a human donor in good health.

CDR3 coding DNA: TGCGCCAGCAGCTTGAGCGGGACCTACAATGAGCAGTTCTTC. Translating it yields CASSLSGTYNEQFF. J is TRBJ2-1 and V is TRBV5-1; TRBD2 agrees at 7 bases. Trimming at V came to 1 base and at J to 2 bases, leaving 0 bases not matched to a gene. The CDR3 contains 14 residues. CDR1 is SGHRS and CDR2 is YFSETQ in the germline V gene. Using reference TRBV5-1 and TRBJ2-1 for the parts outside the CDR3, the full variable domain is KAGVTQTPRYLIKTRGQQVTLSCSPISGHRSVSWYQQTPGQGLQFLFEYFSETQRNKGNFPGRFSGRQFSNSRSEMNVSTLELGDSALYLCASSLSGTYNEQFFGPGTRLTVL.